A selection of T cell receptor beta chains follows, all from one sample in a study of human T cells and chemical hapten exposure. TCRdb re-called the RACE reads with MiXCR, one entry per CDR3 protein. The table has 150,000 to 200,000 distinct CDR3 sequences, approximately 14% seen once; the top ten hold 1.5% to 2%. The starting material was whole blood, obtained in connection with sensitization to the hapten diphenylcyclopropenone (DPC). All receptors come from a woman aged 25 to 39 with alopecia areata. Some clones in this sample may be carry-over from other donors' samples. CDR3s include the opening cysteine and the closing phenylalanine or tryptophan. The D gene is left open where the match is weak. Clone size is not always given. Where it is, it says once, few, many or a class for expanded clones.

J gene: TRBJ2-3; D gene: TRBD2; clone size: NA; V gene: TRBV18; CDR3 DNA: TGTGCCAGCTCACCAAACGGGGGGGGCGGCACAGATACGCAGTATTTT; CDR3 protein: CASSPNGGGGTDTQYF
J gene: TRBJ2-3; D gene: NA; clone size: NA; V gene: TRBV11-2; CDR3 DNA: TGTGCCAGCAGCTTAGAACTAGCCCGCACAGATACGCAGTATTTT; CDR3 protein: CASSLELARTDTQYF
J gene: TRBJ1-2; D gene: NA; clone size: NA; V gene: TRBV30; CDR3 DNA: TGTGCCTGGAGTGTACCGGGAGGAGGGTATGGCTACACCTTC; CDR3 protein: CAWSVPGGGYGYTF
J gene: TRBJ1-2; D gene: NA; clone size: NA; V gene: TRBV12-3/TRBV12-4; CDR3 DNA: TGTGCCAGCAGTTTGGCTGACCTGGGCTACACCTTC; CDR3 protein: CASSLADLGYTF
J gene: TRBJ2-1; D gene: TRBD2; clone size: NA; V gene: TRBV6-5; CDR3 DNA: TGTGCCAGCAGCATACAGGCGGGGGTCTCCTACAATGAGCAGTTCTTC; CDR3 protein: CASSIQAGVSYNEQFF
J gene: TRBJ2-7; D gene: NA; clone size: NA; V gene: TRBV7-9; CDR3 DNA: TGTGCCAGCAGCCCCTCAGGACACGAGCAGTACTTC; CDR3 protein: CASSPSGHEQYF
J gene: TRBJ2-1; D gene: NA; clone size: NA; V gene: TRBV9; CDR3 DNA: TGTGCCAGCAGCGTAGTCCCGGTCCGAAGGGGTCCAAATGAGCAGTTCTTC; CDR3 protein: CASSVVPVRRGPNEQFF
J gene: TRBJ2-7; D gene: NA; clone size: NA; V gene: TRBV6-5; CDR3 DNA: TGTGCCAGCAGTTACTCGAAGACAGGCTACGAGCAGTACTTC; CDR3 protein: CASSYSKTGYEQYF
J gene: TRBJ1-4; D gene: NA; clone size: few; V gene: TRBV3-1; CDR3 DNA: TGTGCCAGCAGCCAATGGGGTACTAATGAAAAACTGTTTTTT; CDR3 protein: CASSQWGTNEKLFF
J gene: TRBJ2-5; D gene: TRBD1; clone size: few; V gene: TRBV11-2; CDR3 DNA: TGTGCCAGCAGCTCCCAGGGGGCGCGGGAGACCCAGTACTTC; CDR3 protein: CASSSQGARETQYF
J gene: TRBJ2-3; D gene: NA; clone size: few; V gene: TRBV3-1; CDR3 DNA: TGTGCCAGCAGCCTTACACCTACTAGCACAGATACGCAGTATTTT; CDR3 protein: CASSLTPTSTDTQYF
J gene: TRBJ1-5; D gene: TRBD1; clone size: many; V gene: TRBV11-1; CDR3 DNA: TGTGCCAGCAGTCAGGGGGATCAGCCCCAGCATTTT; CDR3 protein: CASSQGDQPQHF
J gene: TRBJ2-3; D gene: TRBD1; clone size: NA; V gene: TRBV10-3; CDR3 DNA: TGTGCCATCAGTGATCCTGGACAGGGTGAAGATACGCAGTATTTT; CDR3 protein: CAISDPGQGEDTQYF
J gene: TRBJ2-5; D gene: NA; clone size: many; V gene: TRBV7-2; CDR3 DNA: TGTGCCAGCAGCCGCGGAGTTATTGAGACCCAGTACTTC; CDR3 protein: CASSRGVIETQYF
J gene: TRBJ2-2; D gene: TRBD2; clone size: many; V gene: TRBV4-1; CDR3 DNA: TGCGCCAGCAGCCGCACCGATAGCGGGACCGGGGAGCTGTTTTTT; CDR3 protein: CASSRTDSGTGELFF
J gene: TRBJ2-2; D gene: TRBD2; clone size: few; V gene: TRBV20-1; CDR3 DNA: TGCAGTGCTAGAAAGCCTAGCGGGTTAAACACCGGGGAGCTGTTTTTT; CDR3 protein: CSARKPSGLNTGELFF
J gene: TRBJ2-5; D gene: NA; clone size: few; V gene: TRBV20-1; CDR3 DNA: TGCAGTGCTAGATTCCCGGGAGTGGAGACCCAGTACTTC; CDR3 protein: CSARFPGVETQYF
J gene: TRBJ2-7; D gene: NA; clone size: few; V gene: TRBV29-1; CDR3 DNA: TGCAGCGTTGTTGCAGGGGGAGGGTCGAAGTACTTC; CDR3 protein: CSVVAGGGSKYF
J gene: TRBJ1-6; D gene: NA; clone size: many; V gene: TRBV4-1; CDR3 DNA: TGCGCCAGCAGCACCCAGTTAAGTAGTCCCGGTCGTAGCCTCCACTTT; CDR3 protein: CASSTQLSSPGRSLHF
J gene: TRBJ2-1; D gene: NA; clone size: NA; V gene: TRBV4-2; CDR3 DNA: TGTGCCAGCAGCCAAACTACGCATGAGCAGTTCTTC; CDR3 protein: CASSQTTHEQFF
J gene: TRBJ2-3; D gene: TRBD2; clone size: few; V gene: TRBV7-2; CDR3 DNA: TGTGCCAGCAGCCACCCCGGGACTACCCCAAATACGCAGTATTTT; CDR3 protein: CASSHPGTTPNTQYF
J gene: TRBJ2-7; D gene: TRBD2; clone size: NA; V gene: TRBV9; CDR3 DNA: TGTGCCAGCAGCGCCACCCTCGGACTAGCGGGGGATACAGTCGAGCAGTACTTC; CDR3 protein: CASSATLGLAGDTVEQYF
J gene: TRBJ2-3; D gene: NA; clone size: few; V gene: TRBV7-6; CDR3 DNA: TGTGCCAGCAGCTTAGGGCCCGGGACCAGGAGCACAGATACGCAGTATTTT; CDR3 protein: CASSLGPGTRSTDTQYF